The source of this TCR beta chain is a study of blood T cell repertoires in COVID-19. This clone has a single count. The repertoire was sequenced with immunoSEQ multiplex PCR; TCRdb's copy has only in-frame clones and lacks some. The sample has a few hundred thousand clones, roughly four fifths seen once. CDR1 and CDR2 from the germline V gene are SGHTS and YDEGEE. The trim removed 0 bases at V and 4 bases at J, leaving 6 bases unmatched. The CDR3 is 15 amino acids. The receptor was isolated from a man aged 25-40 years who had recovered from COVID-19. Source material: peripheral blood. The chain combines TRBV5-8 with TRBJ1-2; TRBD1 aligns across 7 bases. The CDR3 loop is CASSLGEGASYGYTF. CDR3 in DNA: TGTGCCAGCAGCTTGGGTGAGGGGGCGAGCTATGGCTACACCTTC.